Reported below is one TCR beta chain. J lost 4 bases, V lost 5 bases, and 9 bases had no gene match. This CDR3 region has 15 residues. Germline V gene lookup returns CDR1 LGHDT and CDR2 YNNKEL (reference sequence). The sample is drawn from a study of blood T cell repertoires in COVID-19. About the research overall: Both acute and convalescent COVID-19 samples were obtained from the United States, Italy and Spain. PBMCs, B-cell-depleted T cells, or T cells were the source of the cDNA or gDNA that made up the material.

One Seattle source followed patients from active infection through their disease course. Assay: immunoSEQ multiplex PCR; the TCRdb copy retains only in-frame clones and omits some. The table records 450,000 or so clones, about 89% of them present only once. The sequencing sample was made of peripheral blood. The TCR sequence derives from a woman aged 40 to 50 with COVID-19, enrolled during active disease. The chain is built from TRBV3-1 (or the pseudogene TRBV3-2) and TRBJ2-5; 8 bases fit TRBD2. The CDR3 loop reads CASSTQGAGGETQYF. The CDR3 region has the DNA TGTGCCAGCAGCACCCAAGGGGCGGGGGGAGAGACCCAGTACTTC.